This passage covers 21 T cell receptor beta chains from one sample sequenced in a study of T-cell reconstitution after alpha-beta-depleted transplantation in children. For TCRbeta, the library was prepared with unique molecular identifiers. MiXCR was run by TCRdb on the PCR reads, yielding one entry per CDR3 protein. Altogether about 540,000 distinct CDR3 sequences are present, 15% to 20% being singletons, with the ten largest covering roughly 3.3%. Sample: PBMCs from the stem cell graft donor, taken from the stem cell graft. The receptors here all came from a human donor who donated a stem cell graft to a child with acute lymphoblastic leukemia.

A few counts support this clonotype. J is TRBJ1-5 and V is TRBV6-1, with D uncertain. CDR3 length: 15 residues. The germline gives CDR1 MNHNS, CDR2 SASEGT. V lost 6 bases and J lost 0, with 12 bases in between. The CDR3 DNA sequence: TGTGCCAGCAGCGATTATAGGTATAGCAATCAGCCCCAGCATTTT. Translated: CASSDYRYSNQPQHF.

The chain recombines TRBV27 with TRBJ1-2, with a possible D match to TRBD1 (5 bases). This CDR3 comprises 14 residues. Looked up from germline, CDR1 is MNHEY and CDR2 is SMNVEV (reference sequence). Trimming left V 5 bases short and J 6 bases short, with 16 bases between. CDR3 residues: CASSLRGGSNGYTF. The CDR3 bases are TGTGCCAGCAGTCTTCGTGGGGGGTCGAATGGCTACACCTTC.

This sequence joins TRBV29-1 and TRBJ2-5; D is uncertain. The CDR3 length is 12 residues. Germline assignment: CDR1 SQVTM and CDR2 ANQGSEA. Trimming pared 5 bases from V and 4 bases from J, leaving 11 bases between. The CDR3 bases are TGCAGCGTTAGGGTCTGGAGAGAGACCCAGTACTTC. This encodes CSVRVWRETQYF.

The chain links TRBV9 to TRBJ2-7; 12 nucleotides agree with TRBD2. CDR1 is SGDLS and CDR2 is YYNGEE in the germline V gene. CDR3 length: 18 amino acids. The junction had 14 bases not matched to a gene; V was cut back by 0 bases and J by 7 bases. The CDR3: CASSVGPSGRALVSEQYF. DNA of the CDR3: TGTGCCAGCAGCGTAGGACCTAGCGGGAGGGCCCTAGTGAGTGAGCAGTACTTC.

The CDR3 loop is CASSLVLAGVVEQFF. CDR3 coding DNA: TGTGCCAGCAGCTTGGTACTAGCGGGAGTGGTTGAGCAGTTCTTC. The rearrangement joins TRBV5-5 to TRBJ2-1; the match to TRBD2 covers 11 bases. This CDR3 region has 15 residues. CDR1 and CDR2 from the germline V gene are SGHKS and YYEKEE (reference sequence). With V trimmed by 0 bases and J by 9 bases, 5 bases remained unmatched.

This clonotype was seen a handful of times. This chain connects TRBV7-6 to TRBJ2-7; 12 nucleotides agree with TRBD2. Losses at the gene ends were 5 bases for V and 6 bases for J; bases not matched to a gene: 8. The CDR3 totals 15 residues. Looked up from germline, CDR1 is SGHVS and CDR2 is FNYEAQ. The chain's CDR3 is CASSLRLAGALEQYF. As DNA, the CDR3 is TGTGCCAGCAGCCTCCGACTAGCGGGAGCTCTCGAGCAGTACTTC.

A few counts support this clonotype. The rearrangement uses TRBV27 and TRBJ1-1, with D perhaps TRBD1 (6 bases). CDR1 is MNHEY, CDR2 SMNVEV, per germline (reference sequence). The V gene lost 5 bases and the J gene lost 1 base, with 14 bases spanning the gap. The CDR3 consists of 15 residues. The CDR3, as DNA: TGTGCCAGCAGTCTTCGACAGGACCGGAACACTGAAGCTTTCTTT. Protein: CASSLRQDRNTEAFF.

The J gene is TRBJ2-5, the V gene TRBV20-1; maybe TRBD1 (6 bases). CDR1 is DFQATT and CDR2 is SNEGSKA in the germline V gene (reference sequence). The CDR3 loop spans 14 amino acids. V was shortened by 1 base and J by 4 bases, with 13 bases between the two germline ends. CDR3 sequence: CSARVPRTAETQYF. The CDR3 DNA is TGCAGTGCTAGAGTACCGAGGACAGCAGAGACCCAGTACTTC.

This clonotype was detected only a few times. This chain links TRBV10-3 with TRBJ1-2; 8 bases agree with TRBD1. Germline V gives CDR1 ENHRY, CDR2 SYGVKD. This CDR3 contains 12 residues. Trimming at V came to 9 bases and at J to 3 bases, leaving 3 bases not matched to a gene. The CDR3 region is CAISTGDYGYTF. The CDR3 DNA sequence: TGTGCCATTTCGACAGGGGACTATGGCTACACCTTC.

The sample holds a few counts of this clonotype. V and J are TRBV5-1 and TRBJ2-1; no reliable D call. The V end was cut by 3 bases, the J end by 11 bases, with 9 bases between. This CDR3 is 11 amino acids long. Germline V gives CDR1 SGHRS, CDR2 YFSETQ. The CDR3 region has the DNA TGCGCCAGCAGCTCGAGGAGTAAGCAGTTCTTC. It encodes CASSSRSKQFF.

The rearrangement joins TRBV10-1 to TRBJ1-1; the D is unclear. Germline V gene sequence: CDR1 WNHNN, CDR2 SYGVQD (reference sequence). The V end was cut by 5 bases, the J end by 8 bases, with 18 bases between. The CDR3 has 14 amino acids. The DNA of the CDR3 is TGCGCCAGCAGTCATGACACCGGCCGCCGAGAAGCTTTCTTT. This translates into CASSHDTGRREAFF.

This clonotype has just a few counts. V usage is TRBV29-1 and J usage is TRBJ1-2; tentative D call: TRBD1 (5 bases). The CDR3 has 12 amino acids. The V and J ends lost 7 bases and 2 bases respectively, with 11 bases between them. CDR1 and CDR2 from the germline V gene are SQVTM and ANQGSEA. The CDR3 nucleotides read TGCAGCGCCGGGACTGGCAACTATGGCTACACCTTC. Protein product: CSAGTGNYGYTF.

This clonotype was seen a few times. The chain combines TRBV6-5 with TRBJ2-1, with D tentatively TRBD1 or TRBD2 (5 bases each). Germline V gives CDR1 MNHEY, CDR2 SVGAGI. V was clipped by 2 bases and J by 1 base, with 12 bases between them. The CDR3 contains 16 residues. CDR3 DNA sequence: TGTGCCAGCAGTTACCGCGGGCCAGGGTCCTACAATGAGCAGTTCTTC. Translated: CASSYRGPGSYNEQFF.

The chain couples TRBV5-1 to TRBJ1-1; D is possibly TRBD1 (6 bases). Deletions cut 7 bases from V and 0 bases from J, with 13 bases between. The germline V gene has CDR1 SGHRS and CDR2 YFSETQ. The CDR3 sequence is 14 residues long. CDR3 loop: CASGGGDLNTEAFF. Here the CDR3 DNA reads TGCGCCAGCGGGGGGGGCGATTTGAACACTGAAGCTTTCTTT.

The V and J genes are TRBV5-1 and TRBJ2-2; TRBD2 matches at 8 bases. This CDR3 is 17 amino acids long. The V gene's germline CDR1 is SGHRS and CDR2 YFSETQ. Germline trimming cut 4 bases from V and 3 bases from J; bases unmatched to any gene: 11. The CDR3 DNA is TGCGCCAGCAGCCCGATCCGGGGGGGTGAAGACACCGGGGAGCTGTTTTTT. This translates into CASSPIRGGEDTGELFF. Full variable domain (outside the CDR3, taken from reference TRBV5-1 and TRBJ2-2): KAGVTQTPRYLIKTRGQQVTLSCSPISGHRSVSWYQQTPGQGLQFLFEYFSETQRNKGNFPGRFSGRQFSNSRSEMNVSTLELGDSALYLCASSPIRGGEDTGELFFGEGSRLTVL.

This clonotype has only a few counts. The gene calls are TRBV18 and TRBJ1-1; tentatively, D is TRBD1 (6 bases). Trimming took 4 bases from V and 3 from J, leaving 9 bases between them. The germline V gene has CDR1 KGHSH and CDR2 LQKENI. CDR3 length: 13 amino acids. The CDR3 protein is CASSRGGDTEAFF. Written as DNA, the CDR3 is TGTGCCAGCTCACGAGGGGGGGACACTGAAGCTTTCTTT.

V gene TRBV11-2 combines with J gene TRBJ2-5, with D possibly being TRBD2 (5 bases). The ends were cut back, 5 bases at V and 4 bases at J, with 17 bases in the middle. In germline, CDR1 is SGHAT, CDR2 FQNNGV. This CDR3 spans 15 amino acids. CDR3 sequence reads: CASSPRVGPRETQYF. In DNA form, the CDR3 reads TGTGCCAGCAGCCCGAGGGTCGGGCCGAGAGAGACCCAGTACTTC.

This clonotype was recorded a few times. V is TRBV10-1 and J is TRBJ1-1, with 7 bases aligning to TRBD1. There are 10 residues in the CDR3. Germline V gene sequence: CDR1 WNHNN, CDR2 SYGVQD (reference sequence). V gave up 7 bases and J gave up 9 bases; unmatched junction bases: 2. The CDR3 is CASMTGKAFF. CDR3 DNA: TGCGCCAGCATGACAGGGAAAGCTTTCTTT.

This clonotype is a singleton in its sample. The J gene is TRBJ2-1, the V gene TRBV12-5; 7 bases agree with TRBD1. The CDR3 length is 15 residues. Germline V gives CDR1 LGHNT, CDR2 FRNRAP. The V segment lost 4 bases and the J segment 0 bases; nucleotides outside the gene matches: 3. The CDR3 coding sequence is TGTGCTAGTGGTTATGGGACAGTCTCCTACAATGAGCAGTTCTTC. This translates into CASGYGTVSYNEQFF.

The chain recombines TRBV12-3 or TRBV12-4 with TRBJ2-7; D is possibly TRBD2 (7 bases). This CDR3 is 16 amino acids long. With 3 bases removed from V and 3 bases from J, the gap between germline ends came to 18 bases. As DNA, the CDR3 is TGTGCCAGCAGTTTCGGGGGCCGCGGGGGAGTCTACGAGCAGTACTTC. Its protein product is CASSFGGRGGVYEQYF.

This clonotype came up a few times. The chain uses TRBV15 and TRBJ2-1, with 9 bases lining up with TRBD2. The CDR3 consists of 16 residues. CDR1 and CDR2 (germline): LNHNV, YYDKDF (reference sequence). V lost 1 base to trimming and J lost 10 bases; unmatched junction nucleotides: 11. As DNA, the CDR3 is TGTGCCACCAGCAGAGGTCGAGCGGGAGGTCAAGGGGAGCAGTTCTTC. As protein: CATSRGRAGGQGEQFF.